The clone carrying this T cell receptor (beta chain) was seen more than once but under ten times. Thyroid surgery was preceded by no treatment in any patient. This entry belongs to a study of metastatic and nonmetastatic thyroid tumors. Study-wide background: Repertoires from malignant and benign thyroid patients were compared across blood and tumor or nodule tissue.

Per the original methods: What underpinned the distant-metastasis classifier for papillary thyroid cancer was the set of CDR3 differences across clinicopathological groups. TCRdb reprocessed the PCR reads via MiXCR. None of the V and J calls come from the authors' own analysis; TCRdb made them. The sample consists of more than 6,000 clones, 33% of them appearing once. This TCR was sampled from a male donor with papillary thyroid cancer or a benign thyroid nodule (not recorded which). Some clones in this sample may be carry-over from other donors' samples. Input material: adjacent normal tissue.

The chain's CDR3 is CASSGVPGTVGYEQYF. In DNA, the CDR3 is TGTGCCAGCAGCGGCGTTCCCGGGACAGTAGGCTACGAGCAGTACTTC. The chain carries TRBV6-1 and TRBJ2-7; 7 positions match TRBD1. The CDR3 is 16 amino acids. Germline-derived CDR1 and CDR2 are MNHNS and SASEGT. V shed 6 bases and J 3 bases; nucleotides not matched to a gene: 14.